The clone carrying this TCR beta chain was counted only a few times. Its matching antigen is unknown. The data are from a study of response to subunit inactivated influenza vaccine. Findings of the study overall: That few new T cells are recruited by each seasonal influenza vaccination was the authors' suggestion.

Losses at the gene ends were 5 bases for V and 6 bases for J; bases not matched to a gene: 7. Germline CDR1 reads SQVTM; CDR2 reads ANQGSEA. The CDR3 is 12 residues long. In TCRdb, the RT-PCR reads were re-called with MiXCR into one record per CDR3 protein. The repertoire holds around 520,000 distinct CDR3 sequences, with over 25% as singletons. The TCR originated in a man aged 45 to 65 who received an inactivated influenza vaccine. This chain uses TRBV29-1 with TRBJ2-7, with TRBD1 identical over 7 bases. The sequenced sample was CD4+ T cells sorted from PBMCs, obtained approximately 5 days after vaccination. CDR3 sequence (DNA): TGCAGCGTTAGTGACAGGGAAGGCGAGCAGTACTTC. Translating it yields CSVSDREGEQYF.